This TCR beta chain was obtained from a study of CD8 T cells in Susac syndrome. Random hexamers were used to reverse transcribe an amount of roughly 0.5 to 1 ug RNA. TCR beta CDR3 was amplified by immunoSEQ multiplex PCR. This amplification extended across 54 Vbeta and 13 Jbeta segments. Via MiXCR, TCRdb re-called the immunoSEQ multiplex PCR reads, giving one row per CDR3 protein. The table records roughly 180,000 distinct CDR3 sequences, about 94% of them present only once. V lost 8 bases and J 9 bases, leaving 18 bases between the germline ends. Germline V gene data show CDR1 as LNHDA and CDR2 as SQIVND (reference sequence). The CDR3 runs to 13 residues.

The receptor comes from a human donor in good health. Input material: CD4+ T cells from PBMCs. V is TRBV19 and J is TRBJ2-3; possibly TRBD1 or TRBD2 for D (5 bases each). CDR3 residues: CASSQRDPRTQYF. As DNA, the CDR3 is TGTGCCAGTTCCCAAAGGGACCCAAGGACGCAGTATTTT.